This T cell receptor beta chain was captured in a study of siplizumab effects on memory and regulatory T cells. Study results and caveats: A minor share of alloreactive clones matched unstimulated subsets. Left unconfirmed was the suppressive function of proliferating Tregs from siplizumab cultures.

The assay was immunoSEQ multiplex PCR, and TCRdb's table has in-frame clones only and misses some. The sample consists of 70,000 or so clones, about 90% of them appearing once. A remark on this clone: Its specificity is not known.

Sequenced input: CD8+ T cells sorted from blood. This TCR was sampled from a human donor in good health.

Here the CDR3 reads CASSTPRDGDTGELFF. CDR3 nucleotide sequence: TGTGCCAGCAGCACCCCCCGGGACGGGGACACCGGGGAGCTGTTTTTT. This chain uses TRBV7-6 with TRBJ2-2, with D perhaps assigned TRBD1 or TRBD2 (5 bases each). This CDR3 spans 16 amino acids. With 5 bases removed from V and 3 bases from J, the gap between germline ends came to 16 bases. Germline V gene data show CDR1 as SGHVS and CDR2 as FNYEAQ.